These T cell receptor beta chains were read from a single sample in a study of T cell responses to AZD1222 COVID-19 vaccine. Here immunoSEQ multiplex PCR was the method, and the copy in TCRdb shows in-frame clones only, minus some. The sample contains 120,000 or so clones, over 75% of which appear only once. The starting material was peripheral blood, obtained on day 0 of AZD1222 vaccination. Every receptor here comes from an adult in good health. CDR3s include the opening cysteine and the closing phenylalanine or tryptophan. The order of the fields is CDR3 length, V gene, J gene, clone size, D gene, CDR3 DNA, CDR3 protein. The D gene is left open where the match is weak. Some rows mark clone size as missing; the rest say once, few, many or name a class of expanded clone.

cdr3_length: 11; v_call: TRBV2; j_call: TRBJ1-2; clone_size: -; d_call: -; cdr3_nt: TGTGCCAGCAGTGCCTTGGGGAGCTACACCTTC; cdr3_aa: CASSALGSYTF
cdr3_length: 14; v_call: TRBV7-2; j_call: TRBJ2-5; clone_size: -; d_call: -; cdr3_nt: TGTGCCAGCAGCCTTTACGGGCCCGGGGAGACCCAGTACTTC; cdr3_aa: CASSLYGPGETQYF
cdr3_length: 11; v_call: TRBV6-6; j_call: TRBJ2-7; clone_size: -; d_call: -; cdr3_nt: TGTGCCAGCGGCGAAGGGGGCGAGCAGTACTTC; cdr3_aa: CASGEGGEQYF
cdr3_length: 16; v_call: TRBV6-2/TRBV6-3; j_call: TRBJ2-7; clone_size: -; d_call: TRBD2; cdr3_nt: TGTGCCAGCAGTTACGCCCGACTAGCGGGAGGGGTCGAGCAGTACTTC; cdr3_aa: CASSYARLAGGVEQYF
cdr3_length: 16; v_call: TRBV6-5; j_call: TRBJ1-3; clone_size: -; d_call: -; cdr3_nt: TGTGCCAGCAGTTCAGGACGGGCAAGCTCTGGAAACACCATATATTTT; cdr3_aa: CASSSGRASSGNTIYF
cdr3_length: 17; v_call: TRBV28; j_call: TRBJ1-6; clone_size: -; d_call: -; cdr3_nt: TGTGCCAGCAGAGAAAGGGGCAGCAGCTCCTATAATTCACCCCTCCACTTT; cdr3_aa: CASRERGSSSYNSPLHF
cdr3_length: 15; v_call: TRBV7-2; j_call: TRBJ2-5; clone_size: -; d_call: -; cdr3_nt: TGTGCCAGCAGCTTCTGGGACCGCCCACAAGAGACCCAGTACTTC; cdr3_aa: CASSFWDRPQETQYF
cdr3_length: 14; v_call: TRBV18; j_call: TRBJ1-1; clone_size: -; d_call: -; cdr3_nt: TGTGCCAGCTCACCCCAGACAGGGAACACTGAAGCTTTCTTT; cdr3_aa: CASSPQTGNTEAFF
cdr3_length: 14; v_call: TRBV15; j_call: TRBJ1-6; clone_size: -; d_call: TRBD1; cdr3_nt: TGTGCCACCAGCGGACGGACAGGGAATTCACCCCTCCACTTT; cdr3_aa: CATSGRTGNSPLHF
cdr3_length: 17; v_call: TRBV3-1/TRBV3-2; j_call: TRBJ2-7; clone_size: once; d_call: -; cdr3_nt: TGTGCCAGCAGCCAGGGCAAAAGACTAGTAAGTGGGCTCGAGCAGTACTTC; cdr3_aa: CASSQGKRLVSGLEQYF
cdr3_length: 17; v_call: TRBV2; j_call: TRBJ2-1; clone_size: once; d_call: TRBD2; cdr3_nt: TGTGCCAGCAGCCTGCTAACGCGACTAGCGCAACACAATGAGCAGTTCTTC; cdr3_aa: CASSLLTRLAQHNEQFF
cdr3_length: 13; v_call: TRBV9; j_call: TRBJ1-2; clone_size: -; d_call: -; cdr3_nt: TGTGCCAGCAGCGTAGCCGAGACGGGTGGCTACACCTTC; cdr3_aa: CASSVAETGGYTF
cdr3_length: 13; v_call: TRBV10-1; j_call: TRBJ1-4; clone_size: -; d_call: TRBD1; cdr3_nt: TGCGCCAGCGGGGACAGGGCAGATGAAAAACTGTTTTTT; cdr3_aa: CASGDRADEKLFF
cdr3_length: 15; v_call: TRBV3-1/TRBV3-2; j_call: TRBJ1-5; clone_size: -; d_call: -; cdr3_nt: TGTGCCAGCAGCCGAGACAGGAGGTGCGTCCAGCCCCAGCATTTT; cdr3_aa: CASSRDRRCVQPQHF
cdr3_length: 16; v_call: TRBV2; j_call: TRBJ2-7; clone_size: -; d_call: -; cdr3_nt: TGTGCCAGCAGAGGGGCAACAGGGATCTCAACCTACGAGCAGTACTTC; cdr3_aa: CASRGATGISTYEQYF
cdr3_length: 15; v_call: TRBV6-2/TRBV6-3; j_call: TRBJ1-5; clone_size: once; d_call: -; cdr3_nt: TGTGCCAGCAGTCCCTCTTTCCGGGGCAATCAGCCCCAGCATTTT; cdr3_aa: CASSPSFRGNQPQHF
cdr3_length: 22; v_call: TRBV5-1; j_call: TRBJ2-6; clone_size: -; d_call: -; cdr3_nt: TGCGCCAGCAGCTTTAGATGGGCAGGGGCTCCTCTACAAGGTTCGGGGGCCAACGTCCTGACTTTC; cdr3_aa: CASSFRWAGAPLQGSGANVLTF
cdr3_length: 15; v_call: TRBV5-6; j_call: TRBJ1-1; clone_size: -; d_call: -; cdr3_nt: TGTGCCAGCACGAGCCGCCTGGCATTAGGCACTGAAGCTTTCTTT; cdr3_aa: CASTSRLALGTEAFF
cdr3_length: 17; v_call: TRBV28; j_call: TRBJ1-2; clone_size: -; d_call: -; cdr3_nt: TGTGCCAGCAGTTCGGGGGGCAGAGATCACCAATTCTATGGCTACACCTTC; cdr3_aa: CASSSGGRDHQFYGYTF
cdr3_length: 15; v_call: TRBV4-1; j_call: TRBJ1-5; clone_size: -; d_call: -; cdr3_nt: TGCGCCAGCAGCCAAAATTACAGGAGCAATCAGCCCCAGCATTTT; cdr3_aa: CASSQNYRSNQPQHF
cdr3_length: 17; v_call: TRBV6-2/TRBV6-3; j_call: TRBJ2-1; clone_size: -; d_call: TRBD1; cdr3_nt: TGTGCCAGCAGTTACTCACTGGGGACAGGTGAGGACAATGAGCAGTTCTTC; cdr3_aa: CASSYSLGTGEDNEQFF
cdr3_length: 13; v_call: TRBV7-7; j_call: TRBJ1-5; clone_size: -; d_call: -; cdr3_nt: TGTGCCAGCAGTCCGGACAGAAATCAGCCCCAGCATTTT; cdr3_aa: CASSPDRNQPQHF
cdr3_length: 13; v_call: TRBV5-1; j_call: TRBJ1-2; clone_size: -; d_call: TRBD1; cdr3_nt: TGCGCCAGCAGGCCGACAGGGGTCAATGGCTACACCTTC; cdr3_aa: CASRPTGVNGYTF
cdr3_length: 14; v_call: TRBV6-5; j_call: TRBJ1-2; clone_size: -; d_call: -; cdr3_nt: TGTGCCAGCAGTTACTCGTCAGGCGACTATGGCTACACCTTC; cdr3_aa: CASSYSSGDYGYTF
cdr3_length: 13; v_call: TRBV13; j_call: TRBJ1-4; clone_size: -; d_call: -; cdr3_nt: TGTGCCAGCAGCCGCCGAAACAATGAAAAACTGTTTTTT; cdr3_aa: CASSRRNNEKLFF
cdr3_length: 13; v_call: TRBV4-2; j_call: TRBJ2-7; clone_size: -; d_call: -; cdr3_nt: TGTGCCAGCAGCCAAGATCTGAGAGACGAGCAGTACTTC; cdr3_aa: CASSQDLRDEQYF
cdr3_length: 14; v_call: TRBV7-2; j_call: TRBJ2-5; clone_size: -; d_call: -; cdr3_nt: TGTGCCAGCAGCTTAGGAGGCAGACAAGAGACCCAGTACTTC; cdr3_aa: CASSLGGRQETQYF
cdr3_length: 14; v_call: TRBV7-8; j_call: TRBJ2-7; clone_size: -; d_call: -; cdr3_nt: TGTGCCAGCAGCTTATTCGGGCCCACCTACGAGCAGTACTTC; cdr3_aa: CASSLFGPTYEQYF
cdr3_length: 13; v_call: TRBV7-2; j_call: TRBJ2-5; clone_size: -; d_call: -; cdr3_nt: TGTGCCAGCAGCTTAGGCTACTCAGAGACCCAGTACTTC; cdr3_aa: CASSLGYSETQYF
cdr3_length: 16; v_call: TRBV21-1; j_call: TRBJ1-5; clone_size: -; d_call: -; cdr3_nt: TGTGCCAGCAGCAAAAAATATGTCAGAGGCGGACAGCCCCAGCATTTT; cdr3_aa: CASSKKYVRGGQPQHF
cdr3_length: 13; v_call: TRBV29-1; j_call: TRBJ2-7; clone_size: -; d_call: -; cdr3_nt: TGCAGCGTTGGCGGTAGCTCCCTTCTCGAGCAGTACTTC; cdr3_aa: CSVGGSSLLEQYF
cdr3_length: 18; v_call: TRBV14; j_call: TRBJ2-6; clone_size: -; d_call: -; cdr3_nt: TGTGCCAGCAGCACGACGGTGGGAACTTTCTCTGGGGCCAACGTCCTGACTTTC; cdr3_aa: CASSTTVGTFSGANVLTF
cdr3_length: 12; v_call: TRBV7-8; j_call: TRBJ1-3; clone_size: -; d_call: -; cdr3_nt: TGTGCCAGCAGCTTGAGTGGAAACACCATATATTTT; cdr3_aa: CASSLSGNTIYF
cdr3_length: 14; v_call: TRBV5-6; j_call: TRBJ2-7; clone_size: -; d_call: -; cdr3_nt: TGTGCCAGCAGCTTGCGCCGGAGCTCCTACGAGCAGTACTTC; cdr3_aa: CASSLRRSSYEQYF
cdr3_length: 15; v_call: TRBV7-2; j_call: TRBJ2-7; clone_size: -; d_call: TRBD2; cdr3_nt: TGTGCCAGCAGCTTAGCACGCGGGAGGCACTACGAGCAGTACTTC; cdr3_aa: CASSLARGRHYEQYF
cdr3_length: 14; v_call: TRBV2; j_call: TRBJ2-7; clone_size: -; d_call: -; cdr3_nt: TGTGCCAGCAGTTTTTTACCTAGGGGCTACGAGCAGTACTTC; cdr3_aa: CASSFLPRGYEQYF
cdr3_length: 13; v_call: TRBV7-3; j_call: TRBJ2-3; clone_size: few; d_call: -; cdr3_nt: TGTGCCAGCACCTTGGGGGATGGAGATACGCAGTATTTT; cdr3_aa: CASTLGDGDTQYF
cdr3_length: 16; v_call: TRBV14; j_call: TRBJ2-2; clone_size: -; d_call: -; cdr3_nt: TGTGCCAGCAGCCAAGATTACGGTCCTTACACCGGGGAGCTGTTTTTT; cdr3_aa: CASSQDYGPYTGELFF
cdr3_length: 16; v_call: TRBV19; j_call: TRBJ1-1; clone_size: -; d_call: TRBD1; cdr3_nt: TGTGCCAGTAGTATCCGAGGGGGCGCCTCCATTAATGGAGCTTTCTTT; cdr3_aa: CASSIRGGASINGAFF
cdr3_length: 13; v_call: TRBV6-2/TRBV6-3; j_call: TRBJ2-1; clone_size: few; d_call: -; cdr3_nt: TGTGCCAGCAGCCTCGGGTATAGTGTGGAACAGTTCTTC; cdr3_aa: CASSLGYSVEQFF
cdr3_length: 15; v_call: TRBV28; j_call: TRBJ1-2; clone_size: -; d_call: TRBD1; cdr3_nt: TGTGCCAGCAGTTCAGCCGGGACAGGGAACTATGGCTACACCTTC; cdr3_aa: CASSSAGTGNYGYTF
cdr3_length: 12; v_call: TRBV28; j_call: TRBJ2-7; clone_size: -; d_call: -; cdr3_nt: TGTGCCAGCAGGGACAACTCCTACGAGCAGTACTTC; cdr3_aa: CASRDNSYEQYF
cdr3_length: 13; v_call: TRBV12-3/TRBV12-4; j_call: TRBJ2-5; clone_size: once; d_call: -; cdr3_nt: TGTGCCAGCAGTTTTGAAATAGGAGGGACCCAGTACTTC; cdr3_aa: CASSFEIGGTQYF
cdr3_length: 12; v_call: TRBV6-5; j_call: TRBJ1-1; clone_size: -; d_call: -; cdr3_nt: TGTGCCAGCAGCAAAGAGAACACTGAAGCTTTCTTT; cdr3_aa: CASSKENTEAFF
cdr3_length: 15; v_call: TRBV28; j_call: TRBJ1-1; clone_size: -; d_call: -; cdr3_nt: TGTGCCAGCATAAAAGGGGCACTTATGAACACTGAAGCTTTCTTT; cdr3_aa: CASIKGALMNTEAFF
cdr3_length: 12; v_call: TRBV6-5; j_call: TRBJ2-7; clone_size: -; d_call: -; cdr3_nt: TGTGCCAGCAAGGCGCTGGCCTACGAGCAGTACTTC; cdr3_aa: CASKALAYEQYF
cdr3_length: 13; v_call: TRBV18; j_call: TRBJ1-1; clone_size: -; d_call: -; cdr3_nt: TGTGCCAGCTCACCACAGGCAGCCGATGAAGCTTTCTTT; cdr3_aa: CASSPQAADEAFF
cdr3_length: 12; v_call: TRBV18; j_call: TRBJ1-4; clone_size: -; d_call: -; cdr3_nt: TGTGCCAGCTCACTCACTAATGAAAAACTGTTTTTT; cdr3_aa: CASSLTNEKLFF
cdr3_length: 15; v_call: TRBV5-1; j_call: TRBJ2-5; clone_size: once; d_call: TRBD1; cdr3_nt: TGCGCCAGCAGCCCGCGACAGGGTTTGGAAGAGACCCAGTACTTC; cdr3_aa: CASSPRQGLEETQYF
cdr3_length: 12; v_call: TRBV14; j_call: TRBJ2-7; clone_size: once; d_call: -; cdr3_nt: TGTGCCAGCAGCAAAGCCGGGGTCGAGCAGTACTTC; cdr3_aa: CASSKAGVEQYF
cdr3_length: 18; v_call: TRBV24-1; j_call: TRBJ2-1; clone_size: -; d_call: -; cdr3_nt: TGTGCCACCAGTGATCACCCCGGGGCTCTCCACGCCGGTAATGAGCAGTTCTTC; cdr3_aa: CATSDHPGALHAGNEQFF
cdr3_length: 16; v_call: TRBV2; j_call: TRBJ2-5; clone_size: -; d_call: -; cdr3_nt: TGTGCCAGCAGTGCCCGGGGGGCAGGAGGAAATAAGACCCAGTACTTC; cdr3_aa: CASSARGAGGNKTQYF
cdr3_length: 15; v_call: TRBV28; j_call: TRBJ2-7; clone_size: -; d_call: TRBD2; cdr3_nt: TGTGCCAGCAGGCGGACTAGCGGGAGAAACTACGAGCAGTACTTC; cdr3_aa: CASRRTSGRNYEQYF